Listed below are T cell receptor beta chains from one sample, sequenced in a study of blood T cells in healthy people across ages. Each CDR3 protein gets one entry after TCRdb re-called the 5' RACE reads with MiXCR. The top ten clones hold roughly 3.5% of a sample with 780,000 or so distinct CDR3 sequences, 25% of them seen once. A further study also used this sample, focusing on T cells of mothers and their children.

Material: blood. The receptors here all came from a boy younger than 18 in good health. Both conserved end residues are part of each CDR3. The D gene is left open where the match is weak. A clone size is listed for some rows: how often the clone was seen (once, few, many), or a class if it is expanded.

v_gene	d_gene	abundance	j_gene	CDR3aa	CDR3nt
TRBV20-1	TRBD2	few	TRBJ2-5	CSAPPGGVETQYF	TGCAGTGCCCCCCCGGGGGGGGTGGAGACCCAGTACTTC
TRBV7-8	.	.	TRBJ2-1	CASSLQGEDYNEQFF	TGTGCCAGCAGCTTACAGGGTGAAGACTACAATGAGCAGTTCTTC
TRBV7-6	.	.	TRBJ2-3	CASSSFLVAPSTDTQYF	TGTGCCAGCAGCTCCTTCCTAGTAGCGCCCAGCACAGATACGCAGTATTTT
TRBV10-3	TRBD2	few	TRBJ2-2	CAISESGTSGTGELFF	TGTGCCATCAGTGAGTCAGGGACTAGCGGCACCGGGGAGCTGTTTTTT
TRBV9	.	many	TRBJ1-1	CASSVGAGNTEAFF	TGTGCCAGCAGCGTAGGCGCAGGGAACACTGAAGCTTTCTTT
TRBV18	.	.	TRBJ2-3	CASSLQGPRLATDTQYF	TGTGCCAGCTCACTGCAGGGGCCCAGACTAGCCACAGATACGCAGTATTTT
TRBV5-1	.	few	TRBJ2-5	CASSRRGEETQYF	TGCGCCAGCAGCCGCAGGGGAGAAGAGACCCAGTACTTC
TRBV7-2	.	.	TRBJ2-7	CASSLDLGREQYF	TGTGCCAGCAGCTTAGATCTTGGGAGGGAGCAGTACTTC
TRBV7-2	TRBD2	many	TRBJ2-7	CASSPGLALYEQYF	TGTGCCAGCAGCCCCGGACTAGCCCTCTACGAGCAGTACTTC
TRBV14	TRBD2	once	TRBJ2-1	CASSQAGLAIDEQFF	TGTGCCAGCAGCCAAGCGGGACTAGCAATCGATGAGCAGTTCTTC
TRBV28	.	.	TRBJ1-1	CASSLTTEAFF	TGTGCCAGCAGTTTGACCACTGAAGCTTTCTTT
TRBV7-2	TRBD2	few	TRBJ2-3	CASSLAGTRVDTQYF	TGTGCCAGCAGCTTAGCCGGGACTAGAGTAGATACGCAGTATTTT
TRBV7-8	TRBD1	.	TRBJ2-7	CASSFVWDSYEQYF	TGTGCCAGCAGCTTTGTCTGGGACAGTTACGAGCAGTACTTC
TRBV2	.	.	TRBJ2-1	CASSEALLANEQFF	TGTGCCAGCAGTGAAGCGCTTCTGGCAAATGAGCAGTTCTTC
TRBV19	TRBD1	few	TRBJ1-5	CASSMGSDRADSNQPQHF	TGTGCCAGTAGTATGGGGTCCGACAGGGCGGATAGCAATCAGCCCCAGCATTTT
TRBV27	.	few	TRBJ2-2	CASSWSLGGPGELFF	TGTGCCAGCAGTTGGTCCCTGGGGGGGCCCGGGGAGCTGTTTTTT
TRBV28	.	few	TRBJ1-1	CASRFPEGFHTEAFF	TGTGCCAGCAGATTCCCCGAGGGCTTTCACACTGAAGCTTTCTTT
TRBV7-2	.	once	TRBJ2-7	CASSLEAVGRASYEQYF	TGTGCCAGCAGCTTAGAGGCTGTTGGGCGGGCATCCTACGAGCAGTACTTC
TRBV4-1	TRBD1	.	TRBJ2-1	CASSQGQGSDEQFF	TGCGCCAGCAGCCAAGGACAGGGGAGCGATGAGCAGTTCTTC
TRBV2	.	few	TRBJ2-5	CASSEGPGRRAQETQYF	TGTGCCAGCAGTGAAGGTCCGGGGAGACGGGCCCAAGAGACCCAGTACTTC
TRBV6-2/TRBV6-3	TRBD1	few	TRBJ2-2	CASSQTMTGYTGELFF	TGTGCCAGCAGTCAAACCATGACAGGGTACACCGGGGAGCTGTTTTTT
TRBV28	.	few	TRBJ1-4	CASSLGGRNEKLFF	TGTGCCAGCAGTTTAGGGGGGCGAAATGAAAAACTGTTTTTT
TRBV28	.	few	TRBJ1-6	CASSHSRGNNSPLHF	TGTGCCAGCAGTCACTCCCGGGGGAATAATTCACCCCTCCACTTT
TRBV2	.	.	TRBJ1-1	CASVREPEAFF	TGTGCCAGCGTAAGAGAGCCTGAAGCTTTCTTT
TRBV6-6	.	.	TRBJ1-2	CASSYSSEPGGGYTF	TGTGCCAGCAGTTACTCGTCAGAACCGGGAGGTGGCTACACCTTC
TRBV18	.	.	TRBJ2-5	CASSPRQTWETQYF	TGTGCCAGCTCACCTAGGCAGACTTGGGAGACCCAGTACTTC
TRBV7-2	.	few	TRBJ1-4	CASSSKGFTNEKLFF	TGTGCCAGCAGCTCAAAGGGCTTTACTAATGAAAAACTGTTTTTT
TRBV7-8	.	few	TRBJ1-5	CASSPQWGGLGNQPQHF	TGTGCCAGCAGCCCACAGTGGGGTGGGTTAGGGAATCAGCCCCAGCATTTT
TRBV7-6	TRBD2	.	TRBJ2-2	CTSSPGTRTGELFF	TGTACCAGCAGCCCGGGGACTAGAACCGGGGAGCTGTTTTTT
TRBV29-1	TRBD2	.	TRBJ2-1	CSGGTSSYNEQFF	TGCAGCGGGGGGACTAGCTCGTACAATGAGCAGTTCTTC
TRBV28	.	.	TRBJ1-1	CASSTTRDTEAFF	TGTGCCAGCAGTACGACCAGGGACACTGAAGCTTTCTTT
TRBV6-2/TRBV6-3	TRBD2	few	TRBJ2-3	CASSRTSGRTDTQYF	TGTGCCAGCAGTAGGACTAGCGGTCGTACAGATACGCAGTATTTT
TRBV2	.	many	TRBJ1-2	CAGIGGNYGYTF	TGTGCCGGGATCGGGGGGAACTATGGCTACACCTTC
TRBV29-1	.	.	TRBJ2-1	CSVDPLSSNEQFF	TGCAGCGTTGACCCCTTGAGTTCCAATGAGCAGTTCTTC
TRBV11-1	TRBD1	few	TRBJ2-1	CASGQGAFYNEQFF	TGTGCCAGCGGCCAGGGGGCTTTCTACAATGAGCAGTTCTTC
TRBV20-1	.	few	TRBJ2-7	CSAHPPRGLYEQYF	TGCAGTGCTCATCCCCCCCGGGGATTATACGAGCAGTACTTC
TRBV6-1	.	.	TRBJ2-4	CASREGVVGIQYF	TGTGCCAGCAGGGAAGGGGTGGTGGGCATTCAGTACTTC
TRBV27	TRBD1	.	TRBJ1-2	CASSPSTGKDYGYTF	TGTGCCAGCAGTCCGTCGACAGGGAAGGACTACGGCTACACCTTC
TRBV7-2	TRBD2	few	TRBJ2-7	CASSPAGRGGYEQYF	TGTGCCAGCAGCCCCGCGGGGAGGGGTGGTTACGAGCAGTACTTC
TRBV29-1	.	few	TRBJ2-7	CSVEDGGRDYEQYF	TGCAGCGTTGAAGATGGGGGACGTGACTACGAGCAGTACTTC
TRBV3-1	.	few	TRBJ1-1	CASSHLRGTLKLSEAFF	TGTGCCAGCAGCCACCTCAGGGGAACACTGAAGCTTTCTGAAGCTTTCTTT
TRBV20-1	.	.	TRBJ2-3	CSVPGLGGATGTDTQYF	TGCAGTGTTCCAGGTCTTGGCGGGGCCACCGGAACAGATACGCAGTATTTT
TRBV4-3	TRBD1	.	TRBJ2-1	CASSQGDSYEQFF	TGCGCCAGCAGCCAGGGGGACAGCTATGAGCAGTTCTTC
TRBV4-3	TRBD1	few	TRBJ2-5	CASSQDVRGGETQYF	TGCGCCAGCAGCCAAGATGTAAGAGGGGGCGAGACCCAGTACTTC
TRBV7-2	.	.	TRBJ2-2	CASSFSWGPGELFF	TGTGCCAGCAGCTTTAGCTGGGGTCCCGGGGAGCTGTTTTTT
TRBV29-1	.	few	TRBJ1-4	CSVFWPNNEKLFF	TGCAGCGTATTTTGGCCTAATAATGAAAAACTGTTTTTT
TRBV7-2	.	.	TRBJ1-2	CASSLEKGRAYGYTF	TGTGCCAGCAGCTTAGAAAAGGGGAGGGCCTATGGCTACACCTTC
TRBV29-1	.	many	TRBJ2-7	CSVELIGSRFGEQYF	TGCAGCGTTGAATTGATAGGGTCCCGTTTCGGCGAGCAGTACTTC
TRBV6-2/TRBV6-3	.	.	TRBJ2-1	CASSYVRFHEQFF	TGTGCCAGCAGTTATGTAAGGTTTCATGAGCAGTTCTTC
TRBV25-1	.	few	TRBJ2-1	CASSEHEGNEQFF	TGTGCCAGCAGTGAGCATGAAGGTAATGAGCAGTTCTTC
TRBV12-3/TRBV12-4	.	.	TRBJ1-1	CASSLESWGHAFF	TGTGCCAGCAGTTTAGAAAGTTGGGGGCATGCTTTCTTT